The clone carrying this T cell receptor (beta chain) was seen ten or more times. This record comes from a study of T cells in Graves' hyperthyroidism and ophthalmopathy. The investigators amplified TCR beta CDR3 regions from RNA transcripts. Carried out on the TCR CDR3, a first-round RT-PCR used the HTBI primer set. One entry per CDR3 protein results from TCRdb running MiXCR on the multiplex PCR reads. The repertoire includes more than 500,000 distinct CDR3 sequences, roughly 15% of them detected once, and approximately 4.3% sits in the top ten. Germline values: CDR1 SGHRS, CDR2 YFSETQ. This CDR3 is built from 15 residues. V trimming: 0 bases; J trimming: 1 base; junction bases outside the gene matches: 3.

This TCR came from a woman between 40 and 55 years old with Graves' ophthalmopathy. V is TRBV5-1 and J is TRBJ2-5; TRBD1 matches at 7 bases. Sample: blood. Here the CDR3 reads CASSLATGFQETQYF. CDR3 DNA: TGCGCCAGCAGCTTGGCGACAGGGTTCCAAGAGACCCAGTACTTC.